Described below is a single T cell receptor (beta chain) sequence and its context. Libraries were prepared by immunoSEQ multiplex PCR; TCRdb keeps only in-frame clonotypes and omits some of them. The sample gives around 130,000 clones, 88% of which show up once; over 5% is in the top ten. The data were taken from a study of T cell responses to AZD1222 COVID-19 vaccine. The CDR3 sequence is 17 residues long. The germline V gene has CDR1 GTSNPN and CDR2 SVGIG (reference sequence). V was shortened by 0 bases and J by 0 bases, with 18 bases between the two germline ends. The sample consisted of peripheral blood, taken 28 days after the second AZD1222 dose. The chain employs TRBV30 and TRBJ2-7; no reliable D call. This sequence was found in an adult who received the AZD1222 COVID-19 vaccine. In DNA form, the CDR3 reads TGTGCCTGGAGTGTAGGATCGTGGGCTCAAAGCTCCTACGAGCAGTACTTC. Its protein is CAWSVGSWAQSSYEQYF.